This entry concerns a single T cell receptor beta chain. These data belong to a study of OX40 agonist ivuxolimab in advanced cancers. Here immunoSEQ multiplex PCR was the method, and the copy in TCRdb shows in-frame clones only, minus some. The sample holds over 90,000 clones; about nine tenths are singletons and the top ten take about 1.9%. Germline CDR1 SGHVS, CDR2 FQNEAQ. Trimming took 3 bases from V and 3 from J; bases not matched to a gene: 2. This CDR3 spans 16 amino acids. V is TRBV7-8 and J is TRBJ2-3; TRBD2 matches 14 bases. The source is an adult with an advanced solid tumor such as melanoma, head and neck, liver or kidney cancer. The sequencing used CD4+ or CD8+ T cells sorted from blood, collected in a trial of the OX40 agonist ivuxolimab. CDR3 DNA: TGTGCCAGCAGCTTCGGACTAGCGGGAGGAACAGATACGCAGTATTTT. Protein sequence: CASSFGLAGGTDTQYF.